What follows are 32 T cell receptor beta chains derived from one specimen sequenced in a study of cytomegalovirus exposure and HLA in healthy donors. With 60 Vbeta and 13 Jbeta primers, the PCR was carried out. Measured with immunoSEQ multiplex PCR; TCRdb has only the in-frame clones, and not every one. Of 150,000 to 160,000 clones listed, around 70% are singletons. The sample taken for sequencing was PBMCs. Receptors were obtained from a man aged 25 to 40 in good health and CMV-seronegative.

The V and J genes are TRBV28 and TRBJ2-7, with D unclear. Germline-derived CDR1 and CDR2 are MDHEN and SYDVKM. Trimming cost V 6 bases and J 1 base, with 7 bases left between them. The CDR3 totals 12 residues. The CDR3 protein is CASSLLSYEQYF. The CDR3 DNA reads TGTGCCAGCAGCCTATTGTCCTACGAGCAGTACTTC.

In nucleotides, the CDR3 is TGCGCCAGCAGCCAAGAACCCTATGGAAACATTCAGTACTTC. This codes for CASSQEPYGNIQYF. The rearrangement joins TRBV4-1 to TRBJ2-4; unclear D gene. Trimming took 0 bases from V and 6 from J, leaving 9 bases between them. Germline CDR1 MGHRA, CDR2 YSYEKL. CDR3 size: 14 residues.

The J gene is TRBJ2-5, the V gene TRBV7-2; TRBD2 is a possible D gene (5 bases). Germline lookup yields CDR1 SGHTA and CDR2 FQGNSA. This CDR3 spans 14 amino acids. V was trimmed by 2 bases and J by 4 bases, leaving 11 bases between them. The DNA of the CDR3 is TGTGCCAGCAGCTTAAGTCCGGGGAGAGAGACCCAGTACTTC. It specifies CASSLSPGRETQYF. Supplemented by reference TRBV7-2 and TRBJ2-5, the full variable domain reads GAGVSQSPSNKVTEKGKDVELRCDPISGHTALYWYRQSLGQGLEFLIYFQGNSAPDKSGLPSDRFSAERTGGSVSTLTIQRTQQEDSAVYLCASSLSPGRETQYFGPGTRLLVL.

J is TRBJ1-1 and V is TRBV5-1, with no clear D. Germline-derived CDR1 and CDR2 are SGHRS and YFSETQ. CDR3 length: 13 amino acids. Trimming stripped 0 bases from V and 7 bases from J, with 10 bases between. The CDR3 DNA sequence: TGCGCCAGCAGCTTGGTCGCTTTTAGTGAAGCTTTCTTT. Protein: CASSLVAFSEAFF.

The CDR3 reads CASSLVPSGGAEETQYF. The DNA of the CDR3 is TGTGCCAGCAGCTTAGTTCCTAGCGGGGGGGCCGAAGAGACCCAGTACTTC. The chain has TRBV7-6 and TRBJ2-5; 12 bases align to TRBD2. The length of the CDR3 is 17 residues. Per the germline V gene, CDR1 is SGHVS and CDR2 is FNYEAQ. The ends lost 1 base at V and 3 bases at J; junction bases unmatched: 6.

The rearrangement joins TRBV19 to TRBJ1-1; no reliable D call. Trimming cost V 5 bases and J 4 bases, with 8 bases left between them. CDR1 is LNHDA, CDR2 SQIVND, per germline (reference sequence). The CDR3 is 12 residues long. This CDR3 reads CASSVGFTEAFF. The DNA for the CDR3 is TGTGCCAGTAGTGTCGGGTTCACTGAAGCTTTCTTT. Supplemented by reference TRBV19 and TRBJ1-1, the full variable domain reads DGGITQSPKYLFRKEGQNVTLSCEQNLNHDAMYWYRQDPGQGLRLIYYSQIVNDFQKGDIAEGYSVSREKKESFPLTVTSAQKNPTAFYLCASSVGFTEAFFGQGTRLTVV.

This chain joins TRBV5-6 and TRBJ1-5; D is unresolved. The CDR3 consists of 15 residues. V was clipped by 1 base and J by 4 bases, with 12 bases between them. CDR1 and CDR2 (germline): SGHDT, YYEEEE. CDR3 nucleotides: TGTGCCAGCAGCTTGACGGGTCTCCTAAATCAGCCCCAGCATTTT. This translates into CASSLTGLLNQPQHF.

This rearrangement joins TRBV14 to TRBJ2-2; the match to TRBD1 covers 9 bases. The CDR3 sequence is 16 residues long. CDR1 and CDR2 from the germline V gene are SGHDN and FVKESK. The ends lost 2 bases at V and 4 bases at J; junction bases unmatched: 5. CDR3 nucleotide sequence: TGTGCCAGCAGCCAATCCGGGACAGGGCCCACCGGGGAGCTGTTTTTT. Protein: CASSQSGTGPTGELFF.

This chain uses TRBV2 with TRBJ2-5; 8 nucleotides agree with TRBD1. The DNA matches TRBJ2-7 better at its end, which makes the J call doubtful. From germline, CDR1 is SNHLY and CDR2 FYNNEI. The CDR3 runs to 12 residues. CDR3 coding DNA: TGTGCCAGCAAAAGGACAGGGTACGAGCAGTACTTC. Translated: CASKRTGYEQYF.

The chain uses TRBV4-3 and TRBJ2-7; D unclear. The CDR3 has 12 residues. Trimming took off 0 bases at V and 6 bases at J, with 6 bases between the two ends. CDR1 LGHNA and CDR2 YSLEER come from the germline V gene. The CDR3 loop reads CASSQDRSEQYF. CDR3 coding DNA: TGCGCCAGCAGCCAAGATCGGTCCGAGCAGTACTTC.

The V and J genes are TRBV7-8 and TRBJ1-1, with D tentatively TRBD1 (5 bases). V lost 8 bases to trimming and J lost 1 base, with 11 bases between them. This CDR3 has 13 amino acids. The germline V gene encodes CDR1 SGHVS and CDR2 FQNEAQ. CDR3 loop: CASGSTANTEAFF. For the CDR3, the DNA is TGTGCCAGCGGATCGACAGCGAACACTGAAGCTTTCTTT.

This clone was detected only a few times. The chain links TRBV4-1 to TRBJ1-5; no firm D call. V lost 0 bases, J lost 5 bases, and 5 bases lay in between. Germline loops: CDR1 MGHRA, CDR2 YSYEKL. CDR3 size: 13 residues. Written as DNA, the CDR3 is TGCGCCAGCAGCCAAGAAACAGATCAGCCCCAGCATTTT. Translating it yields CASSQETDQPQHF.

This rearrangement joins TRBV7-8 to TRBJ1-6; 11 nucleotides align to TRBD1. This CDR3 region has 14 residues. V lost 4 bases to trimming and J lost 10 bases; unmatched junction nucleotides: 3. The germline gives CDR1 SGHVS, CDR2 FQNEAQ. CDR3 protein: CASSSGQGESPLHF. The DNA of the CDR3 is TGTGCCAGCAGCTCGGGACAGGGGGAATCACCCCTCCACTTT. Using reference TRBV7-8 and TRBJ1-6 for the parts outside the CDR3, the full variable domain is GAGVSQSPRYKVAKRGQDVALRCDPISGHVSLFWYQQALGQGPEFLTYFQNEAQLDKSGLPSDRFFAERPEGSVSTLKIQRTQQEDSAVYLCASSSGQGESPLHFGNGTRLTVT.

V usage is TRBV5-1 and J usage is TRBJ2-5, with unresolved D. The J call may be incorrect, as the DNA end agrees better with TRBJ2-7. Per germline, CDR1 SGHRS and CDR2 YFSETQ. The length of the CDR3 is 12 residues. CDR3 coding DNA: TGCGCCAGCAGCACCACTCTCTCCGAGCAGTACTTC. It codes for CASSTTLSEQYF.

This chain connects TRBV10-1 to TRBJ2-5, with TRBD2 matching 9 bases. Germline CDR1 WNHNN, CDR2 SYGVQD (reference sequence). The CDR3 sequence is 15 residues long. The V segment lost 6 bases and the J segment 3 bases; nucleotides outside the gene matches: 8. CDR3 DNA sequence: TGCGCCAGCAGCGCCGGGACTAGCTGCGAAGAGACCCAGTACTTC. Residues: CASSAGTSCEETQYF.

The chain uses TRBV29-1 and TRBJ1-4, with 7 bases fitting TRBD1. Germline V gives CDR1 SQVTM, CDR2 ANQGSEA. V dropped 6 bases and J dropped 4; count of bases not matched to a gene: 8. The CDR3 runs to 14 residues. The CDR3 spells CSVQTGMGNEKLFF. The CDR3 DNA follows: TGCAGCGTCCAGACAGGGATGGGTAATGAAAAACTGTTTTTT.

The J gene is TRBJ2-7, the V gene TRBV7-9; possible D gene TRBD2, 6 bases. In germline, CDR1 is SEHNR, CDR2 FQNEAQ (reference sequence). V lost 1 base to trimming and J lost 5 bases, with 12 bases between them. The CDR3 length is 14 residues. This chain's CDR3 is CASSLDGGDNEQYF. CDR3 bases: TGTGCCAGCAGCTTAGACGGGGGAGACAACGAGCAGTACTTC.

The CDR3 reads CASSSSGGAGEQFF. In DNA form, the CDR3 reads TGTGCCAGCAGTTCGAGCGGGGGGGCTGGTGAGCAGTTCTTC. This chain connects TRBV6-6 to TRBJ2-1; 10 nucleotides agree with TRBD2. J gave up 9 bases and V 4 bases, and 6 bases lay outside the gene matches. Per the germline V gene, CDR1 is MNHNY and CDR2 is SVGAGI (reference sequence). CDR3 length: 14 amino acids.

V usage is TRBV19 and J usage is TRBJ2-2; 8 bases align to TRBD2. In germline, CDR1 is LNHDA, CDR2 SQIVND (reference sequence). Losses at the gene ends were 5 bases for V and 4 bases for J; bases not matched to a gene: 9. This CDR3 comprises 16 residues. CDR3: CASSPDSGVSTGELFF. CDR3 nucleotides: TGTGCCAGTAGTCCGGATAGCGGGGTTAGCACCGGGGAGCTGTTTTTT.

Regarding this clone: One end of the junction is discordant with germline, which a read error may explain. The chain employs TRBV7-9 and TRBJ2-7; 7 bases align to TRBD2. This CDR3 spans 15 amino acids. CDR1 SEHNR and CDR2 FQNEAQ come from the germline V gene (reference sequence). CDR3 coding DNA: TGTTCCAGCAGCTTAGCCCCCGGGACTACCTACGAGCAGTACTTC. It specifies CSSSLAPGTTYEQYF.

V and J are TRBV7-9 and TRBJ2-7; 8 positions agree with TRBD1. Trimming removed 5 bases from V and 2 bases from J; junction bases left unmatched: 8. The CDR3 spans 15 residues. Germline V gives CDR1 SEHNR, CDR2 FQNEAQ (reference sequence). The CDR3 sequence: CASSPGQGDPYEQYF. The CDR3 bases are TGTGCCAGCAGCCCCGGACAGGGCGATCCCTACGAGCAGTACTTC.

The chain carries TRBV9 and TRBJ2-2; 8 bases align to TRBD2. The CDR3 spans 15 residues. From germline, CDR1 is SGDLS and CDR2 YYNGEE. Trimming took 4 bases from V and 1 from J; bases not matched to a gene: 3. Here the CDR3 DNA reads TGTGCCAGCAGCCCTGGGACTAGGAACACCGGGGAGCTGTTTTTT. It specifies CASSPGTRNTGELFF. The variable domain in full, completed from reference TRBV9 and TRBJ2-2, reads DSGVTQTPKHLITATGQRVTLRCSPRSGDLSVYWYQQSLDQGLQFLIQYYNGEERAKGNILERFSAQQFPDLHSELNLSSLELGDSALYFCASSPGTRNTGELFFGEGSRLTVL.

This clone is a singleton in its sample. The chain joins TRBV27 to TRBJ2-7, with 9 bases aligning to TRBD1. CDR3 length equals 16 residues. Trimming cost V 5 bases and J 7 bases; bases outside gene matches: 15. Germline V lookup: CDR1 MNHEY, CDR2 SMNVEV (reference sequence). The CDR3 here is CASSPSFTGTGNEQYF. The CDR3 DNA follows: TGTGCCAGCAGTCCATCCTTTACCGGGACAGGGAATGAGCAGTACTTC.

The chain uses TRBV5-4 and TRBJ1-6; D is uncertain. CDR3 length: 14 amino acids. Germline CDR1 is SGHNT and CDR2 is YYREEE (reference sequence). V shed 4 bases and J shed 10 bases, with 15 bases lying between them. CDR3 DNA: TGTGCCAGCAGCGGGCCCCGGACTGAATCACCCCTCCACTTT. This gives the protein CASSGPRTESPLHF.

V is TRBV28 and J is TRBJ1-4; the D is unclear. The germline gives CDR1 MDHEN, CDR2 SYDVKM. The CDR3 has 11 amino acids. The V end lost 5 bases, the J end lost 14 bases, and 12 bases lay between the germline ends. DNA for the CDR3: TGTGCCAGCAGTGCCCCCGGAGGGCTGTTTTTT. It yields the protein CASSAPGGLFF.

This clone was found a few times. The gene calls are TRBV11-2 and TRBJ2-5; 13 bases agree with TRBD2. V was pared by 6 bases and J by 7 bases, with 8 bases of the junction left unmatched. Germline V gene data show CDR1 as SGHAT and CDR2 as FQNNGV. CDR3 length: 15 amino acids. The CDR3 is CASRRTSGGPGTQYF. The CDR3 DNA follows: TGTGCCAGCAGGAGGACTAGCGGGGGCCCGGGGACCCAGTACTTC.

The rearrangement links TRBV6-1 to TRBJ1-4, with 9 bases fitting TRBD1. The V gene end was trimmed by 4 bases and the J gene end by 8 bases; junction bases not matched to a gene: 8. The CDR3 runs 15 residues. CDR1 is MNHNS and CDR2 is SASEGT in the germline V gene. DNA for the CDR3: TGTGCCAGCAGTGGAACAGGGGGCGCGAGGGAAAAACTGTTTTTT. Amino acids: CASSGTGGAREKLFF.

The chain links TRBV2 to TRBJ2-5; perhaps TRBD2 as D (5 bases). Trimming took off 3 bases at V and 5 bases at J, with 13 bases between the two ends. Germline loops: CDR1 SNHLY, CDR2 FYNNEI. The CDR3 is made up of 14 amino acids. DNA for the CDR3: TGTGCCAGCAGTGACCCTAACCGGGATGAGACCCAGTACTTC. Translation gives CASSDPNRDETQYF.

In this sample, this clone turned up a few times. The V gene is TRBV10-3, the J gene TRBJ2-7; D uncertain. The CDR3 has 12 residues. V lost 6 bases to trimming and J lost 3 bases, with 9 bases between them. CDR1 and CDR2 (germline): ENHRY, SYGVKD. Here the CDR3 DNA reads TGTGCCATCAGGGGCAGCCACTACGAGCAGTACTTC. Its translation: CAIRGSHYEQYF.

The CDR3 loop reads CASSKEYYGDRGTGELFF. In DNA form, the CDR3 reads TGTGCCAGCAGCAAAGAATACTATGGGGACAGAGGGACCGGGGAGCTGTTTTTT. This chain joins TRBV21-1 and TRBJ2-2; TRBD1 was called by the table and not checked on the DNA. TRBV21-1 constitutes a pseudogene. The CDR3 is 18 amino acids.

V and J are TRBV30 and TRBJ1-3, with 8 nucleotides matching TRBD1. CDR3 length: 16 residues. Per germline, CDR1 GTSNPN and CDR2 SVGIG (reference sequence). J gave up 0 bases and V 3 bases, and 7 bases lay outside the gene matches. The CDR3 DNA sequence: TGTGCCTGGAGCAAAACAGGGGGGTCCTCTGGAAACACCATATATTTT. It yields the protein CAWSKTGGSSGNTIYF.

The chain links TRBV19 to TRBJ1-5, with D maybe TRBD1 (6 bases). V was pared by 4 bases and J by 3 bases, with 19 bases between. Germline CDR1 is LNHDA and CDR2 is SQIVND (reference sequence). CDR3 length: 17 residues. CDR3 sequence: CASSTYPPDRVNQPQHF. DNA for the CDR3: TGTGCCAGTAGTACTTATCCCCCGGACAGAGTCAATCAGCCCCAGCATTTT.